This TCR beta chain was profiled in a study of patients and donors after allogeneic stem cell transplantation. This CDR3 comprises 15 residues. Germline V gives CDR1 SGHRS, CDR2 YFSETQ. Trimming removed 0 bases from V and 2 bases from J, with 10 bases in between. TCRdb itself ran the RT-PCR reads through MiXCR, one entry per CDR3 protein. The data hold some 880,000 distinct CDR3 sequences, with approximately 19% observed a single time. The rearrangement links TRBV5-1 to TRBJ2-3; D remains unclear. This TCR was sampled from a human donor who was either an allogeneic HSCT recipient or a stem cell or donor lymphocyte infusion donor (not recorded which). It is not recorded whose cells these are; they may come from a transplant donor. Input material: blood, either unsorted or a sorted T cell fraction (not recorded which). In DNA form, the CDR3 reads TGCGCCAGCAGCTTGGGGGTTAAACCCACAGATACGCAGTATTTT. It is translated as CASSLGVKPTDTQYF.